This T cell receptor (beta chain) was profiled in a study of intratumoral heterogeneity in liver cancer. From germline, CDR1 is SQVTM and CDR2 ANQGSEA. The CDR3 contains 12 residues. V lost 5 bases and J lost 8, with 13 bases in between. Repertoires were generated with immunoSEQ multiplex PCR, while TCRdb's copy carries only in-frame clones and drops some. The sample consists of some 21,000 clones, around 73% of them appearing once. The chain employs TRBV29-1 and TRBJ2-1, with unresolved D. This TCR came from an older woman with hepatocellular carcinoma. The material was tumor-adjacent normal tissue, obtained before any cancer treatment. The CDR3 coding sequence is TGCAGCGTTCTTGTAGGCGGCGATGAGCAGTTCTTC. Translated, it gives CSVLVGGDEQFF.